The 25 T cell receptor beta chains presented below share a single source sample, sequenced in a study of shared clonotypes between healthy human individuals. Assay: immunoSEQ multiplex PCR; the TCRdb copy retains only in-frame clones and omits some. The profile shows about 490,000 clones, roughly four fifths of them singletons. Sequencing input: PBMCs. All receptors derive from a woman aged 40 to 50 in good health. Some clones in this sample may be carry-over from other donors' samples.

The J gene is TRBJ1-1, the V gene TRBV19, with no clear D. This CDR3 spans 14 amino acids. Germline V gives CDR1 LNHDA, CDR2 SQIVND (reference sequence). Trimming removed 3 bases from V and 3 bases from J, with 11 bases in between. The CDR3 coding sequence is TGTGCCAGTAGTATTGTGGGAGCGTACACTGAAGCTTTCTTT. It is translated as CASSIVGAYTEAFF.

The V gene is TRBV23-1, the J gene TRBJ2-5; D uncertain. TRBV23-1 is assigned to the ORF class and has an uncertain function. The V and J ends lost 3 bases and 5 bases respectively, with 10 bases between them. The CDR3 contains 13 residues. CDR3 amino acids: CASSHLRRETQYF. DNA of the CDR3: TGCGCCAGCAGTCACCTACGACGGGAGACCCAGTACTTC.

The V gene is TRBV5-8, the J gene TRBJ2-1; D ambiguous. Germline V gene sequence: CDR1 SGHTS, CDR2 YDEGEE. This CDR3 has 16 residues. Trimming pared 4 bases from V and 0 bases from J, leaving 14 bases between. The DNA for the CDR3 is TGTGCCAGCAGCATAGTCTATATAAGCTCCTACAATGAGCAGTTCTTC. This translates into CASSIVYISSYNEQFF.

This CDR3 is CASSSGQISNQPQHF. In DNA, the CDR3 is TGTGCCAGCAGCTCGGGACAAATTAGCAATCAGCCCCAGCATTTT. The V gene is TRBV28, the J gene TRBJ1-5; D is perhaps TRBD1 (6 bases). V lost 6 bases, J lost 0 bases, and 12 bases lay in between. The CDR3 is made up of 15 amino acids. Germline CDR1 and CDR2: MDHEN and SYDVKM.

V and J are TRBV4-2 and TRBJ2-3; D may be TRBD2 (5 bases). V was shortened by 2 bases and J by 3 bases, with 6 bases between the two germline ends. This CDR3 is built from 13 residues. Germline CDR1 reads LGHNA; CDR2 reads YNFKEQ. CDR3 nucleotides: TGTGCCAGCAGCCAACGCGGGACAGATACGCAGTATTTT. Translating gives CASSQRGTDTQYF.

The chain combines TRBV27 with TRBJ2-5; 7 bases are a match to TRBD1. This CDR3 is built from 15 residues. Trimming cost V 4 bases and J 5 bases; bases outside gene matches: 10. Germline V gene lookup returns CDR1 MNHEY and CDR2 SMNVEV (reference sequence). CDR3: CASSYLFQGEETQYF. In nucleotides, the CDR3 is TGTGCCAGCAGTTACCTGTTTCAGGGGGAGGAGACCCAGTACTTC.

This chain joins TRBV28 and TRBJ2-7; 12 nucleotides agree with TRBD2. Trimming took 6 bases from V and 4 from J; bases not matched to a gene: 10. The V gene's germline CDR1 is MDHEN and CDR2 SYDVKM. The CDR3 extends over 16 amino acids. The CDR3 here is CASSYKVTSGSYEQYF. CDR3 in DNA: TGTGCCAGCAGCTATAAAGTGACTAGCGGGAGTTACGAGCAGTACTTC.

This clone has more than one count but fewer than ten. Other DNA sequences within the sample encode an identical CDR3. The V and J genes are TRBV2 and TRBJ2-1, with D perhaps TRBD2 (7 bases). V lost 8 bases, J lost 6 bases, and 17 bases lay in between. The CDR3 runs to 14 residues. Germline CDR1 and CDR2: SNHLY and FYNNEI. CDR3 sequence reads: CASQGREGRNEQFF. The CDR3 coding sequence is TGTGCCAGCCAGGGGAGGGAGGGACGCAATGAGCAGTTCTTC. The entire variable domain, with the rest obtained from reference TRBV2 and TRBJ2-1, is as follows: EPEVTQTPSHQVTQMGQEVILRCVPISNHLYFYWYRQILGQKVEFLVSFYNNEISEKSEIFDDQFSVERPDGSNFTLKIRSTKLEDSAMYFCASQGREGRNEQFFGPGTRLTVL.

The chain has TRBV12-5 and TRBJ1-1; perhaps TRBD1 as D (5 bases). CDR1 and CDR2 from the germline V gene are LGHNT and FRNRAP. V gave up 4 bases and J gave up 4 bases, with 19 bases separating them. The CDR3 has 16 amino acids. CDR3 loop: CASGSGLGGLGTEAFF. The DNA of the CDR3 is TGTGCTAGTGGTTCGGGCCTGGGGGGGTTGGGCACTGAAGCTTTCTTT.

This clone turned up a few times. This chain joins TRBV5-4 and TRBJ2-7; 7 nucleotides match TRBD1. The CDR3 runs to 16 residues. Germline V lookup: CDR1 SGHNT, CDR2 YYREEE (reference sequence). The V gene end was trimmed by 0 bases and the J gene end by 0 bases; junction bases not matched to a gene: 6. CDR3 in amino acids: CASSLAGQTLSYEQYF. The CDR3 bases are TGTGCCAGCAGCTTGGCGGGACAGACCCTCTCCTACGAGCAGTACTTC.

The chain is built from TRBV28 and TRBJ2-5; maybe TRBD1 (6 bases). The V gene's germline CDR1 is MDHEN and CDR2 SYDVKM. The CDR3 is 14 residues long. V was pared by 2 bases and J by 7 bases, with 14 bases between. CDR3 DNA: TGTGCCAGCAGTTTAAGGGCAGGGGTGGTGACCCAGTACTTC. The encoded protein is CASSLRAGVVTQYF.

This clone occurred once. The chain joins TRBV16 to TRBJ1-4; no definite D call. The ends were cut back, 2 bases at V and 7 bases at J, with 14 bases in the middle. The CDR3 spans 15 residues. Germline values: CDR1 KGHSY, CDR2 FQNENV. The CDR3 sequence: CASSQQQQVSEKLFF. CDR3 nucleotide sequence: TGTGCCAGCAGCCAACAACAACAAGTTTCTGAAAAACTGTTTTTT.

The chain recombines TRBV4-3 with TRBJ1-2; TRBD1 agrees at 8 bases. CDR1 LGHNA and CDR2 YSLEER come from the germline V gene. V was pared by 0 bases and J by 4 bases, with 13 bases of the junction left unmatched. The CDR3 is made up of 18 amino acids. In DNA, the CDR3 is TGCGCCAGCAGCCAAGATCAGTGGACAGGGACTCCTTCCTATGGCTACACCTTC. It specifies CASSQDQWTGTPSYGYTF.

The J gene is TRBJ2-3, the V gene TRBV14; possible D gene TRBD2, 6 bases. Germline-derived CDR1 and CDR2 are SGHDN and FVKESK. This CDR3 is 13 amino acids long. Trimming removed 8 bases from V and 2 bases from J, with 11 bases in between. The DNA of the CDR3 is TGTGCCAGCCCTAGCGAGGACACAGATACGCAGTATTTT. This sequence encodes CASPSEDTDTQYF.

The chain joins TRBV30 to TRBJ1-4; D is undetermined. The V end was cut by 8 bases, the J end by 2 bases, with 12 bases between. CDR1 and CDR2 (germline): GTSNPN, SVGIG (reference sequence). This CDR3 has 13 residues. CDR3 amino acids: CAARPQTNEKLFF. Written as DNA, the CDR3 is TGTGCCGCCCGCCCGCAGACTAATGAAAAACTGTTTTTT.

This clone has just one count. The chain combines TRBV5-1 with TRBJ2-5, with 13 bases lining up with TRBD2. This CDR3 spans 17 amino acids. Germline CDR1 and CDR2: SGHRS and YFSETQ. The ends lost 4 bases at V and 2 bases at J; junction bases unmatched: 8. The CDR3 reads CASSRGTSGTPQETQYF. The CDR3 coding sequence is TGCGCCAGCAGCCGGGGGACTAGCGGGACACCTCAAGAGACCCAGTACTTC.

This clone was detected a few times. J is TRBJ2-1 and V is TRBV29-1, with 15 bases lining up with TRBD2. Germline CDR1 is SQVTM and CDR2 is ANQGSEA. The CDR3 loop spans 16 amino acids. J was trimmed by 2 bases and V by 6 bases; bases with no gene match: 5. The CDR3 loop reads CSVGTSGRSPYNEQFF. DNA for the CDR3: TGCAGCGTAGGGACTAGCGGGAGGTCTCCCTACAATGAGCAGTTCTTC.

In this sample, this clone turned up once. The chain recombines TRBV12-5 with TRBJ2-5; TRBD1 matches at 9 bases. V trimming: 4 bases; J trimming: 4 bases; junction bases outside the gene matches: 4. The CDR3 loop spans 14 amino acids. CDR1 and CDR2 (germline): LGHNT, FRNRAP. The chain's CDR3 is CASGSGTGRETQYF. For the CDR3, the DNA is TGTGCTAGTGGTTCCGGGACAGGGCGAGAGACCCAGTACTTC.

In the case of this clone: The same CDR3 also results from other DNA sequences found in this sample. The chain carries TRBV19 and TRBJ2-5, with 9 bases matching TRBD1. The germline V gene encodes CDR1 LNHDA and CDR2 SQIVND (reference sequence). Unmatched junction bases numbered 3, after V lost 5 bases and J lost 5 bases. The CDR3 is made up of 13 amino acids. CDR3 sequence reads: CASSRDREETQYF. The CDR3 DNA reads TGTGCCAGTAGTCGGGACAGGGAGGAGACCCAGTACTTC.

The genes are TRBV30 and TRBJ1-1, with TRBD1 matching 9 bases. Trimming removed 1 base from V and 4 bases from J; junction bases left unmatched: 10. Germline V gene lookup returns CDR1 GTSNPN and CDR2 SVGIG (reference sequence). The CDR3 runs to 16 residues. CDR3 nucleotides: TGTGCCTGGAGTGCGGGGGACAGGGCGATGGTCACTGAAGCTTTCTTT. Its translation is CAWSAGDRAMVTEAFF.

The V and J genes are TRBV4-1 and TRBJ2-4; the match to TRBD1 covers 7 bases. Germline assignment: CDR1 MGHRA and CDR2 YSYEKL. CDR3 size: 16 residues. V was pared by 6 bases and J by 3 bases, with 11 bases of the junction left unmatched. The CDR3 sequence is CASSVVQGVGKNIQYF. The CDR3 DNA reads TGCGCCAGCAGTGTCGTCCAGGGGGTCGGCAAAAACATTCAGTACTTC.

CDR3 loop: CAWGEGAITTEAFF. The CDR3 DNA sequence: TGTGCCTGGGGGGAAGGGGCTATTACCACTGAAGCTTTCTTT. The chain is built from TRBV30 and TRBJ1-1; TRBD1 might be the D (5 bases). This CDR3 spans 14 amino acids. The germline V and J ends were trimmed by 5 bases and 4 bases, with 17 bases remaining between them. The germline gives CDR1 GTSNPN, CDR2 SVGIG (reference sequence). The whole variable domain, filled in from reference TRBV30 and TRBJ1-1, reads SQTIHQWPATLVQPVGSPLSLECTVEGTSNPNLYWYRQAAGRGLQLLFYSVGIGQISSEVPQNLSASRPQDRQFILSSKKLLLSDSGFYLCAWGEGAITTEAFFGQGTRLTVV.

The CDR3 is CAISTGGNQPQHF. The CDR3 DNA sequence: TGTGCCATCAGTACAGGGGGCAATCAGCCCCAGCATTTT. V usage is TRBV10-3 and J usage is TRBJ1-5; 7 nucleotides agree with TRBD1. Germline V gives CDR1 ENHRY, CDR2 SYGVKD. This CDR3 has 13 amino acids. After removal of 5 bases from V and 2 bases from J, the junction contained 0 bases not matched to a gene.

The V and J genes are TRBV2 and TRBJ1-5; the D is unclear. Deletions cut 1 base from V and 1 base from J, with 8 bases between. Germline CDR1 and CDR2: SNHLY and FYNNEI. This CDR3 region has 15 residues. As DNA, the CDR3 is TGTGCCAGCAGTGAAGGGGGAGGGAGCAATCAGCCCCAGCATTTT. Translating gives CASSEGGGSNQPQHF.

The CDR3 bases are TGTGCCAGCAGCTTGAGGCCCACAGATACGCAGTATTTT. This encodes CASSLRPTDTQYF. The genes are TRBV5-4 and TRBJ2-3; D is ambiguous. Germline CDR1 SGHNT, CDR2 YYREEE (reference sequence). V was clipped by 1 base and J by 2 bases, with 5 bases between them. CDR3 length: 13 amino acids.